A single sample gave rise to the 7 T cell receptor beta chains below, sequenced in a study of early T cells in non-severe SARS-CoV-2 infection. Via MiXCR, TCRdb re-called the 5' RACE reads, giving one row per CDR3 protein. This table holds some 66,000 distinct CDR3 sequences, less than 15% found once. The sample consisted of whole blood. The receptors stem from an adult who was a healthcare worker with PCR-confirmed SARS-CoV-2 infection or an uninfected control (not recorded which).

This clonotype occurred a few times. This chain uses TRBV15 with TRBJ1-1, with 8 positions matching TRBD1. The CDR3 spans 12 residues. V lost 11 bases to trimming and J lost 3 bases; unmatched junction nucleotides: 5. The germline CDR1 and CDR2 sequences are LNHNV and YYDKDF (reference sequence). The CDR3 bases are TGTGCCGCGCAGGGGGCTTACACTGAAGCTTTCTTT. As protein: CAAQGAYTEAFF.

Only a few counts were recorded for this clonotype. This rearrangement joins TRBV5-1 to TRBJ2-7, with D uncertain. This CDR3 spans 14 amino acids. From germline, CDR1 is SGHRS and CDR2 YFSETQ. V was trimmed by 7 bases and J by 6 bases, leaving 20 bases between them. CDR3 amino acids: CASSVEHRIAEQYF. The CDR3 region has the DNA TGCGCCAGCTCAGTGGAACATCGTATCGCCGAGCAGTACTTC.

A few counts support this clonotype. J is TRBJ2-3 and V is TRBV28, with TRBD2 as a possible D gene (5 bases). The CDR3 length is 18 residues. Germline V gives CDR1 MDHEN, CDR2 SYDVKM. V was cut by 4 bases and J by 0 bases, with 20 bases left in between. The DNA of the CDR3 is TGTGCCAGCAGTTCCTACGGGGTTGGGCGGACTAGCACAGATACGCAGTATTTT. It codes for CASSSYGVGRTSTDTQYF.

Concerning this clonotype: A single base separates this from a much larger clone, so it may be a read error. The V gene is TRBV7-8, the J gene TRBJ1-6; 7 bases are a match to TRBD1. In germline, CDR1 is SGHVS, CDR2 FQNEAQ. This CDR3 is built from 14 residues. The CDR3 DNA reads TGTGCCAGCAGCCCCGGGACAGAGAATTCATCCCTCCACTTT. Translating it yields CASSPGTENSSLHF. Supplemented by reference TRBV7-8 and TRBJ1-6, the full variable domain reads GAGVSQSPRYKVAKRGQDVALRCDPISGHVSLFWYQQALGQGPEFLTYFQNEAQLDKSGLPSDRFFAERPEGSVSTLKIQRTQQEDSAVYLCASSPGTENSSLHFGNGTRLTVT.

This clonotype appeared many times. The CDR3 coding sequence is TGCAGAGTAAAGACAGGGTATGAGCAGTTCTTC. Translation gives CRVKTGYEQFF. V is TRBV29-1 and J is TRBJ2-1; 7 bases map to TRBD1. Germline V gene sequence: CDR1 SQVTM, CDR2 ANQGSEA. CDR3 length: 11 amino acids.

There are a few counts of this clonotype. The V call is TRBV6-2 or TRBV6-3, the J call TRBJ2-7; D gene ambiguous. The CDR3 is made up of 13 amino acids. Germline CDR1 MNHEY, CDR2 SVGEGT. Trimming pared 2 bases from V and 4 bases from J, leaving 9 bases between. CDR3 in amino acids: CASSYRPTYEQYF. CDR3 bases: TGTGCCAGCAGTTACCGGCCGACATACGAGCAGTACTTC.

This clonotype occurred a few times. This chain joins TRBV27 and TRBJ2-1; D perhaps matches TRBD2 (5 bases). CDR1 MNHEY and CDR2 SMNVEV come from the germline V gene (reference sequence). The CDR3 runs to 14 residues. Trimming removed 4 bases from V and 3 bases from J, with 10 bases in between. The chain's CDR3 is CASSYREIYNEQFF. CDR3 sequence (DNA): TGTGCCAGCAGTTATAGGGAGATCTACAATGAGCAGTTCTTC.